A single sample gave rise to the 25 T cell receptor beta chains below, sequenced in a study of CD8 T cells in Susac syndrome. The authors reverse transcribed roughly 0.45 to 1 ug RNA with random hexamers. Using its own MiXCR run on the immunoSEQ multiplex PCR reads, TCRdb lists one record per CDR3 protein. The sample has approximately 180,000 distinct CDR3 sequences, roughly 95% seen once. The source material was CD4+ T cells from PBMCs. All receptors come from a human donor with multiple sclerosis.

The genes are TRBV12-3 or TRBV12-4 and TRBJ2-4; TRBD2 agrees at 13 bases. V gave up 4 bases and J gave up 0 bases; unmatched junction bases: 9. The CDR3 consists of 19 residues. The CDR3 region is CASSSRTSGGKGAKNIQYF. For the CDR3, the DNA is TGTGCCAGCAGTTCTCGGACTAGCGGGGGAAAAGGAGCCAAAAACATTCAGTACTTC.

V is TRBV5-1 and J is TRBJ1-1, with 8 bases matching TRBD1. The trim removed 4 bases at V and 11 bases at J, leaving 7 bases unmatched. Per germline, CDR1 SGHRS and CDR2 YFSETQ. This CDR3 has 12 residues. The CDR3 region has the DNA TGCGCCAGCAGCCAAGACAGGGGCTTGGCTTTCTTT. Its protein product is CASSQDRGLAFF. The variable domain in full, completed from reference TRBV5-1 and TRBJ1-1, reads KAGVTQTPRYLIKTRGQQVTLSCSPISGHRSVSWYQQTPGQGLQFLFEYFSETQRNKGNFPGRFSGRQFSNSRSEMNVSTLELGDSALYLCASSQDRGLAFFGQGTRLTVV.

The chain combines TRBV23-1 with TRBJ1-5, with 8 positions matching TRBD1. TRBV23-1 is an ORF, and what it does is uncertain. The length of the CDR3 is 16 residues. The ends lost 4 bases at V and 6 bases at J; junction bases unmatched: 11. The CDR3 reads CASSRCVRGHRQPQHF. CDR3 in DNA: TGCGCCAGCAGTCGGTGTGTCAGGGGGCATCGTCAGCCCCAGCATTTT.

The J gene is TRBJ2-7, the V gene TRBV14; D perhaps matches TRBD2 (5 bases). V was pared by 6 bases and J by 3 bases, with 15 bases between. CDR3 length: 14 amino acids. Germline loops: CDR1 SGHDN, CDR2 FVKESK. CDR3: CASSRQDGGYEQYF. In nucleotides, the CDR3 is TGTGCCAGCAGTCGTCAGGACGGAGGCTACGAGCAGTACTTC.

This chain connects TRBV24-1 to TRBJ1-5; D gene ambiguous. Per germline, CDR1 KGHDR and CDR2 SFDVKD. The CDR3 totals 13 residues. Trimming stripped 1 base from V and 1 base from J, with 1 base between. CDR3 in amino acids: CATSDFSNQPQHF. DNA of the CDR3: TGTGCCACCAGTGATTTCAGCAATCAGCCCCAGCATTTT.

V usage is TRBV10-2 and J usage is TRBJ2-7; TRBD2 might be the D (5 bases). The CDR3 has 13 residues. V gave up 6 bases and J gave up 0 bases, with 9 bases separating them. The V gene's germline CDR1 is WSHSY and CDR2 SAAADI. Here the CDR3 reads CASRDFSSYEQYF. CDR3 nucleotides: TGCGCCAGCAGGGACTTCTCCTCCTACGAGCAGTACTTC.

The table lists this clonotype with a count of one. The chain combines TRBV15 with TRBJ2-7; weak D call: TRBD1 (6 bases). This CDR3 spans 15 amino acids. Per the germline V gene, CDR1 is LNHNV and CDR2 is YYDKDF (reference sequence). The ends were cut back, 0 bases at V and 6 bases at J, with 15 bases in the middle. CDR3 residues: CATSRDIHQGGEQYF. The CDR3, as DNA: TGTGCCACCAGCAGAGATATTCATCAAGGGGGCGAGCAGTACTTC.

This clonotype is a singleton in its sample. The rearrangement joins TRBV23-1 to TRBJ2-4, with D perhaps TRBD2 (9 bases). TRBV23-1 is an ORF, with its function uncertain. V was pared by 3 bases and J by 1 base, with 22 bases between. This CDR3 spans 19 amino acids. CDR3 sequence reads: CASSHERQGREGAKNIQYF. DNA of the CDR3: TGCGCCAGCAGTCACGAGAGACAGGGGCGGGAGGGCGCCAAAAACATTCAGTACTTC.

This clonotype was detected only once. J is TRBJ1-6 and V is TRBV3-1; no definite D call. The CDR3 extends over 13 amino acids. The ends were cut back, 8 bases at V and 8 bases at J, with 13 bases in the middle. Germline CDR1 reads LGHDT; CDR2 reads YNNKEL (reference sequence). CDR3 in DNA: TGTGCCAGCGGCGACTCCTCATATTCACCCCTCCACTTT. Encoded protein: CASGDSSYSPLHF.

V usage is TRBV15 and J usage is TRBJ2-6; weak D call: TRBD1 (6 bases). Germline V CDR1 and CDR2: LNHNV, YYDKDF (reference sequence). There are 17 residues in the CDR3. The V and J ends lost 9 bases and 0 bases respectively, with 18 bases between them. CDR3 sequence: CATTTGPPASGANVLTF. The DNA for the CDR3 is TGTGCCACTACGACAGGACCCCCGGCCTCTGGGGCCAACGTCCTGACTTTC. The whole variable domain, remainder taken from reference TRBV15 and TRBJ2-6, is DAMVIQNPRYQVTQFGKPVTLSCSQTLNHNVMYWYQQKSSQAPKLLFHYYDKDFNNEADTPDNFQSRRPNTSFCFLDIRSPGLGDTAMYLCATTTGPPASGANVLTFGAGSRLTVL.

The chain links TRBV5-4 to TRBJ2-1, with D unresolved. From germline, CDR1 is SGHNT and CDR2 YYREEE (reference sequence). V was shortened by 4 bases and J by 14 bases, with 13 bases between the two germline ends. This CDR3 is built from 11 residues. The CDR3 protein is CASSRQRTKFF. The CDR3 nucleotides are TGTGCCAGCAGCCGCCAGAGGACGAAGTTCTTC.

The DNA of the CDR3 is TGTGCCAGCAGAAATGGGGCCCGTAACACTGAAGCTTTCTTT. Protein sequence: CASRNGARNTEAFF. The chain carries TRBV5-6 and TRBJ1-1; D is possibly TRBD1 (5 bases). CDR1 SGHDT and CDR2 YYEEEE come from the germline V gene. V shed 5 bases and J shed 2 bases, with 13 bases lying between them. The CDR3 is 14 amino acids.

The genes are TRBV12-3 or TRBV12-4 and TRBJ2-3; D is perhaps TRBD1 or TRBD2 (6 bases each). This CDR3 has 15 residues. CDR3 DNA sequence: TGTGCGGCCGTGGTCGGGGGCCCCAGCACAGATACGCAGTATTTT. It codes for CAAVVGGPSTDTQYF.

The chain couples TRBV6-2 or TRBV6-3 to TRBJ2-6, with D hard to call. Trimming left V 4 bases short and J 0 bases short, with 7 bases between. The CDR3 length is 15 residues. Germline CDR1 MNHEY, CDR2 SVGEGT. CDR3 DNA: TGTGCCAGCAGTTTCGGGTCCTCTGGGGCCAACGTCCTGACTTTC. It is translated as CASSFGSSGANVLTF.

The chain uses TRBV7-6 and TRBJ1-2; maybe TRBD1 (6 bases). The CDR3 has 15 residues. Germline CDR1 is SGHVS and CDR2 is FNYEAQ. Trimming cost V 4 bases and J 3 bases, with 15 bases left between them. CDR3 loop: CASSSGQPHYYGYTF. Here the CDR3 DNA reads TGTGCCAGCAGCTCCGGACAGCCCCACTACTATGGCTACACCTTC. The complete variable domain, with remaining parts taken from reference TRBV7-6 and TRBJ1-2, reads GAGVSQSPRYKVTKRGQDVALRCDPISGHVSLYWYRQALGQGPEFLTYFNYEAQQDKSGLPNDRFSAERPEGSISTLTIQRTEQRDSAMYRCASSSGQPHYYGYTFGSGTRLTVV.

The chain carries TRBV6-2 or TRBV6-3 and TRBJ2-5, with 11 positions matching TRBD2. Germline trimming cut 6 bases from V and 4 bases from J; bases unmatched to any gene: 4. Germline CDR1 MNHEY, CDR2 SVGEGT. The CDR3 is made up of 14 amino acids. CDR3 DNA sequence: TGTGCCAGCAGCTTAGCGGGGGGGATAGAGACCCAGTACTTC. As protein: CASSLAGGIETQYF.

This sequence joins TRBV5-4 and TRBJ2-5; the D gene could be TRBD1 or TRBD2 (5 bases each). The V gene lost 0 bases and the J gene lost 5 bases, with 11 bases spanning the gap. The CDR3 is made up of 14 amino acids. Germline V gene sequence: CDR1 SGHNT, CDR2 YYREEE (reference sequence). CDR3 nucleotides: TGTGCCAGCAGCTTGGTGGGGGAGACGGAGACCCAGTACTTC. The encoded protein is CASSLVGETETQYF.

The table lists this clonotype with a count of one. This sequence joins TRBV30 and TRBJ2-7, with D possibly being TRBD1 (6 bases). Per germline, CDR1 GTSNPN and CDR2 SVGIG (reference sequence). V was cut by 4 bases and J by 2 bases, with 15 bases left in between. The CDR3 is 14 residues long. The CDR3 DNA reads TGTGCCTGGAAGATGAACAGGGCCCCCTACGAGCAGTACTTC. It specifies CAWKMNRAPYEQYF.

This clonotype was detected only once. The rearrangement joins TRBV6-5 to TRBJ2-7, with a weak D call TRBD1 (5 bases). Germline V gives CDR1 MNHEY, CDR2 SVGAGI. The CDR3 runs 13 residues. Deletions cut 4 bases from V and 3 bases from J, with 10 bases between. CDR3 amino acids: CASSLTVSYEQYF. The CDR3 region has the DNA TGTGCCAGCAGTTTGACAGTTAGCTACGAGCAGTACTTC.

The chain uses TRBV29-1 and TRBJ2-6; D perhaps matches TRBD2 (5 bases). The germline V and J ends were trimmed by 5 bases and 1 base, with 15 bases remaining between them. The CDR3 sequence is 16 residues long. Germline loops: CDR1 SQVTM, CDR2 ANQGSEA. Here the CDR3 DNA reads TGCAGCGTTAGGACTGGAACGGGTTCTGGGGCCAACGTCCTGACTTTC. Translated: CSVRTGTGSGANVLTF.

This chain connects TRBV6-6 to TRBJ2-1; TRBD2 agrees at 7 bases. Germline assignment: CDR1 MNHNY and CDR2 SVGAGI (reference sequence). Unmatched junction bases numbered 4, after V lost 0 bases and J lost 8 bases. The CDR3 is 14 residues long. CDR3 region: CASSYSLGLDEQFF. The CDR3 DNA sequence: TGTGCCAGCAGTTACTCATTAGGACTAGATGAGCAGTTCTTC.

CDR3: CASSPTRGTPNYNEQFF. DNA for the CDR3: TGTGCCAGCAGTCCAACCCGCGGGACACCAAACTACAATGAGCAGTTCTTC. The chain couples TRBV12-3 or TRBV12-4 to TRBJ2-1, with D perhaps TRBD1 or TRBD2 (6 bases each). The V end lost 5 bases, the J end lost 3 bases, and 20 bases lay between the germline ends. The CDR3 consists of 17 residues.

V and J are TRBV20-1 and TRBJ2-1, with D possibly TRBD2 on 5 matching bases. Trimming cost V 3 bases and J 3 bases, with 15 bases left between them. This CDR3 comprises 15 residues. Germline assignment: CDR1 DFQATT and CDR2 SNEGSKA (reference sequence). The CDR3 DNA is TGCAGTGCTAGTCCCCCGGGGTCTCGCTACAATGAGCAGTTCTTC. Amino acids: CSASPPGSRYNEQFF.

This clonotype was recorded only once. The rearrangement joins TRBV29-1 to TRBJ2-3, with 7 bases lining up with TRBD2. The CDR3 consists of 15 residues. Germline lookup yields CDR1 SQVTM and CDR2 ANQGSEA. V trimming: 6 bases; J trimming: 0 bases; junction bases outside the gene matches: 9. CDR3 sequence (DNA): TGCAGCGTCTGGGGGGGTTCCCGTAGCACAGATACGCAGTATTTT. As protein: CSVWGGSRSTDTQYF.

The chain joins TRBV18 to TRBJ2-1; weak D call: TRBD2 (6 bases). Germline V gene data show CDR1 as KGHSH and CDR2 as LQKENI. V dropped 0 bases and J dropped 0 bases, with 9 bases sitting between them. This CDR3 comprises 16 residues. The CDR3: CASSPPTRNSYNEQFF. The CDR3 coding sequence is TGTGCCAGCTCACCACCGACTAGGAACTCCTACAATGAGCAGTTCTTC.